Below are 21 T cell receptor beta chains sequenced from a single sample in a study of T cell responses to AZD1222 COVID-19 vaccine. Sequencing used immunoSEQ multiplex PCR; TCRdb keeps in-frame clones, though not all of them. Of over 150,000 clones listed, roughly 92% are singletons. Specimen: peripheral blood, collected on day 0 of AZD1222 vaccination. Every receptor here comes from an adult in good health.

The DNA of the CDR3 is TGTGCCAGTAGCGATGGACCCCTTGGGAATGGCTACACCTTC. This sequence encodes CASSDGPLGNGYTF. The chain carries TRBV19 and TRBJ1-2; the D is unclear. Trimming shortened V by 6 bases and J by 6 bases, and 17 bases separated the two germline ends. This CDR3 is 14 amino acids long. Germline CDR1 LNHDA, CDR2 SQIVND (reference sequence).

This chain uses TRBV11-2 with TRBJ2-3; the D is unclear. In germline, CDR1 is SGHAT, CDR2 FQNNGV. The CDR3 is made up of 12 amino acids. With 4 bases removed from V and 7 bases from J, the gap between germline ends came to 9 bases. In DNA, the CDR3 is TGTGCCAGCAGCTCCGTGATGAATACGCAGTATTTT. Amino acids: CASSSVMNTQYF.

This clone was recorded a few times. The rearrangement uses TRBV19 and TRBJ1-1, with 7 bases fitting TRBD1. The J segment lost 6 bases and the V segment lost 6 bases, leaving 10 bases of the junction unmatched. The CDR3 covers 14 residues. Germline V CDR1 and CDR2: LNHDA, SQIVND (reference sequence). CDR3 coding DNA: TGTGCCAGTAGGCGGCTAGGGGGCGAAGCTGAAGCTTTCTTT. As protein: CASRRLGGEAEAFF.

The chain recombines TRBV5-1 with TRBJ2-2, with TRBD1 identical over 9 bases. Germline loops: CDR1 SGHRS, CDR2 YFSETQ. V shed 4 bases, J shed 7 bases, and the junction held 11 bases outside the gene matches. CDR3 size: 16 residues. The CDR3 DNA reads TGCGCCAGCAGCCCATCCGAGACAGGGGGGAACGGGGAGCTGTTTTTT. Amino acids: CASSPSETGGNGELFF. Complete variable domain (other parts from reference TRBV5-1 and TRBJ2-2): KAGVTQTPRYLIKTRGQQVTLSCSPISGHRSVSWYQQTPGQGLQFLFEYFSETQRNKGNFPGRFSGRQFSNSRSEMNVSTLELGDSALYLCASSPSETGGNGELFFGEGSRLTVL.

This sequence joins TRBV7-9 and TRBJ1-5; maybe TRBD1 (5 bases). CDR1 is SEHNR and CDR2 is FQNEAQ in the germline V gene (reference sequence). The V gene lost 3 bases and the J gene lost 3 bases, with 15 bases spanning the gap. This CDR3 comprises 16 residues. The DNA of the CDR3 is TGTGCCAGCAGCTTCGGCCAGGGAATATTCAATCAGCCCCAGCATTTT. This gives the protein CASSFGQGIFNQPQHF.

The V and J genes are TRBV12-3 or TRBV12-4 and TRBJ1-2, with D unresolved. V lost 7 bases and J lost 6, with 15 bases in between. The length of the CDR3 is 13 residues. CDR3 amino acids: CASTLTEDHGYTF. In DNA, the CDR3 is TGTGCCAGCACTCTAACCGAGGATCATGGCTACACCTTC.

The chain has TRBV5-4 and TRBJ2-1; TRBD2 matches at 11 bases. The CDR3 contains 14 residues. CDR1 is SGHNT, CDR2 YYREEE, per germline (reference sequence). Germline trimming cut 4 bases from V and 7 bases from J; bases unmatched to any gene: 4. Here the CDR3 reads CASSPGLADNEQFF. CDR3 sequence (DNA): TGTGCCAGCAGCCCGGGACTAGCGGATAATGAGCAGTTCTTC. The variable domain in full, completed from reference TRBV5-4 and TRBJ2-1, reads ETGVTQSPTHLIKTRGQQVTLRCSSQSGHNTVSWYQQALGQGPQFIFQYYREEENGRGNFPPRFSGLQFPNYSSELNVNALELDDSALYLCASSPGLADNEQFFGPGTRLTVL.

This chain uses TRBV14 with TRBJ2-5, with D possibly matching TRBD1 (5 bases). The CDR3 is 16 amino acids. V shed 4 bases and J shed 1 base, with 16 bases lying between them. CDR1 SGHDN and CDR2 FVKESK come from the germline V gene. Here the CDR3 reads CASSPSGRLIQETQYF. As DNA, the CDR3 is TGTGCCAGCAGCCCCTCAGGGCGACTCATCCAAGAGACCCAGTACTTC. The complete variable domain, with remaining parts taken from reference TRBV14 and TRBJ2-5, reads EAGVTQFPSHSVIEKGQTVTLRCDPISGHDNLYWYRRVMGKEIKFLLHFVKESKQDESGMPNNRFLAERTGGTYSTLKVQPAELEDSGVYFCASSPSGRLIQETQYFGPGTRLLVL.

The chain couples TRBV19 to TRBJ2-3; 10 positions match TRBD2. Germline CDR1 is LNHDA and CDR2 is SQIVND (reference sequence). V was pared by 8 bases and J by 0 bases, with 5 bases of the junction left unmatched. CDR3 length: 15 amino acids. In nucleotides, the CDR3 is TGTGCCAGTCGGAGTAGCGGGAGGAGCACAGATACGCAGTATTTT. It yields the protein CASRSSGRSTDTQYF. The full variable domain, in which reference TRBV19 and TRBJ2-3 provide the parts outside the CDR3, is DGGITQSPKYLFRKEGQNVTLSCEQNLNHDAMYWYRQDPGQGLRLIYYSQIVNDFQKGDIAEGYSVSREKKESFPLTVTSAQKNPTAFYLCASRSSGRSTDTQYFGPGTRLTVL.

This chain links TRBV18 with TRBJ1-4, with a weak D call TRBD1 (5 bases). The germline gives CDR1 KGHSH, CDR2 LQKENI. V gave up 6 bases and J gave up 0 bases, with 17 bases separating them. This CDR3 region has 17 residues. The CDR3 DNA reads as TGTGCCAGCTCGCCCGGGACCGGCCCTGCAACTAATGAAAAACTGTTTTTT. Protein product: CASSPGTGPATNEKLFF.

The chain joins TRBV6-5 to TRBJ1-2; 7 nucleotides agree with TRBD1. The J segment lost 2 bases and the V segment lost 5 bases, leaving 2 bases of the junction unmatched. Germline V CDR1 and CDR2: MNHEY, SVGAGI. The CDR3 loop spans 13 amino acids. In DNA form, the CDR3 reads TGTGCCAGCAGTCCGACAGGGAACTATGGCTACACCTTC. As protein: CASSPTGNYGYTF.

The rearrangement joins TRBV6-1 to TRBJ1-1; 8 bases are shared with TRBD1. Germline lookup yields CDR1 MNHNS and CDR2 SASEGT. The V and J ends lost 3 bases and 8 bases, in that order; junction bases with no gene match: 2. The CDR3 covers 12 residues. The CDR3 DNA reads TGTGCCAGCAGTGAGAGGACAGGGGAAGCTTTCTTT. Protein sequence: CASSERTGEAFF.

The rearrangement links TRBV7-8 to TRBJ1-5; 7 nucleotides align to TRBD1. V lost 5 bases, J lost 5 bases, and 21 bases stayed unmatched. Per the germline V gene, CDR1 is SGHVS and CDR2 is FQNEAQ. CDR3 length: 19 residues. The CDR3: CASSRRGGTDTPGDQPQHF. CDR3 nucleotides: TGTGCCAGCAGCCGAAGGGGAGGGACAGATACACCGGGTGATCAGCCCCAGCATTTT.

The rearrangement joins TRBV12-3 or TRBV12-4 to TRBJ2-2, with D possibly matching TRBD1 (6 bases). The V end was cut by 3 bases, the J end by 8 bases, with 10 bases between. This CDR3 spans 13 amino acids. CDR3 sequence reads: CASSLNRVGELFF. The CDR3 DNA sequence: TGTGCCAGCAGTTTGAACAGGGTTGGGGAGCTGTTTTTT.

The chain recombines TRBV5-3 with TRBJ1-1; D may be TRBD1 (6 bases). TRBV5-3 falls under the ORF class, with uncertain function. The CDR3 is 15 amino acids. V lost 1 base and J 4 bases, leaving 14 bases between the germline ends. This chain's CDR3 is CARSLSGGMGTEAFF. As DNA, the CDR3 is TGTGCCAGAAGCTTGTCGGGGGGCATGGGCACTGAAGCTTTCTTT.

J is TRBJ1-1 and V is TRBV18; perhaps TRBD1 as D (5 bases). Per the germline V gene, CDR1 is KGHSH and CDR2 is LQKENI. Trimming removed 2 bases from V and 4 bases from J, with 17 bases in between. CDR3 length equals 16 residues. This chain's CDR3 is CASSPVEGQRSTEAFF. For the CDR3, the DNA is TGTGCCAGCTCACCAGTTGAGGGGCAGCGAAGCACTGAAGCTTTCTTT.

This rearrangement joins TRBV2 to TRBJ2-2, with TRBD1 matching over 10 bases. Trimming cost V 6 bases and J 4 bases; bases outside gene matches: 8. The V gene's germline CDR1 is SNHLY and CDR2 FYNNEI. The CDR3 is made up of 16 amino acids. The DNA of the CDR3 is TGTGCCAGCAGAAAACAGGGACAGGGGTTCACCGGGGAGCTGTTTTTT. Translating gives CASRKQGQGFTGELFF.

The chain couples TRBV20-1 to TRBJ1-4; D not certain. CDR3 length equals 11 residues. Germline lookup yields CDR1 DFQATT and CDR2 SNEGSKA (reference sequence). Trimming took off 5 bases at V and 7 bases at J, with 8 bases between the two ends. DNA of the CDR3: TGCAGTGCTGGATTCCTTGAAAAACTGTTTTTT. Its protein is CSAGFLEKLFF.

This chain links TRBV19 with TRBJ2-2; 10 nucleotides match TRBD2. The CDR3 totals 14 residues. The V and J ends lost 9 bases and 5 bases, in that order; junction bases with no gene match: 6. Germline assignment: CDR1 LNHDA and CDR2 SQIVND (reference sequence). The chain's CDR3 is CASKREGRTGELFF. The CDR3 DNA is TGTGCCAGCAAGCGGGAGGGTCGTACCGGGGAGCTGTTTTTT.

The V and J genes are TRBV4-1 and TRBJ2-5; D remains unclear. Trimming left V 4 bases short and J 5 bases short, with 11 bases between. The germline V gene encodes CDR1 MGHRA and CDR2 YSYEKL. This CDR3 is 13 amino acids long. CDR3 loop: CASSRVLRETQYF. In DNA form, the CDR3 reads TGCGCCAGCAGCCGGGTCTTGCGGGAGACCCAGTACTTC.

V is TRBV30 and J is TRBJ1-1; D not resolved. The V gene's germline CDR1 is GTSNPN and CDR2 SVGIG (reference sequence). V shed 2 bases and J shed 2 bases, with 12 bases lying between them. CDR3 length: 14 residues. The CDR3 loop reads CAWSNRRTNTEAFF. CDR3 nucleotides: TGTGCCTGGAGTAACCGGAGAACAAACACTGAAGCTTTCTTT.